The 3 T cell receptor beta chains below all came from one sample that was sequenced in a study of blood T cells in healthy people across ages. Then a second PCR, running about 6 to 12 cycles, was carried out with a sample-barcoded 5' primer and a J-beta primer mix. TCRdb analysed the 5' RACE reads with MiXCR anew, one entry per CDR3 protein. The data contain fewer than 800,000 distinct CDR3 sequences, around 20% of them singletons. Sequencing used blood. Receptors were obtained from a man aged 65 to 85 in good health.

The chain uses TRBV2 and TRBJ2-2; tentative D call: TRBD2 (5 bases). Trimming pared 7 bases from V and 0 bases from J, leaving 12 bases between. Germline V lookup: CDR1 SNHLY, CDR2 FYNNEI. CDR3 size: 15 residues. CDR3 bases: TGTGCCAGCAAGAGGCTAGCAGCGAACACCGGGGAGCTGTTTTTT. Translation: CASKRLAANTGELFF.

This chain uses TRBV7-2 with TRBJ1-2; D uncertain. CDR3 length: 14 amino acids. The ends were cut back, 3 bases at V and 4 bases at J, with 12 bases in the middle. In germline, CDR1 is SGHTA, CDR2 FQGNSA. This CDR3 reads CASSFNTNFYGYTF. CDR3 DNA sequence: TGTGCCAGCAGCTTCAACACAAACTTCTATGGCTACACCTTC. The full variable domain, its missing parts supplied by reference TRBV7-2 and TRBJ1-2, is GAGVSQSPSNKVTEKGKDVELRCDPISGHTALYWYRQSLGQGLEFLIYFQGNSAPDKSGLPSDRFSAERTGGSVSTLTIQRTQQEDSAVYLCASSFNTNFYGYTFGSGTRLTVV.

V gene TRBV3-1 combines with J gene TRBJ2-7; TRBD2 matches 9 bases. Looked up from germline, CDR1 is LGHDT and CDR2 is YNNKEL (reference sequence). This CDR3 region has 15 residues. V dropped 3 bases and J dropped 4; count of bases not matched to a gene: 7. In DNA form, the CDR3 reads TGTGCCAGCAGCCACCTAGCGGGACTCCAATACGAGCAGTACTTC. This codes for CASSHLAGLQYEQYF.